The 22 T cell receptor beta chains presented below share a single source sample, sequenced in a study of shared clonotypes between healthy human individuals. Clones were sequenced by immunoSEQ multiplex PCR, and TCRdb holds only the in-frame ones, with some missing. The table shows 730,000 or so clones, with roughly 70% occurring only once. The sequenced sample was memory CD4+ T cells sorted from blood. Noted subset: CD45RA-negative fraction. These receptors all come from a woman younger than 45 in good health.

V usage is TRBV5-5 and J usage is TRBJ2-5; D might be TRBD1 or TRBD2, each matching 6 bases. The CDR3 totals 12 residues. Trimming pared 6 bases from V and 5 bases from J, leaving 11 bases between. Germline lookup yields CDR1 SGHKS and CDR2 YYEKEE (reference sequence). The CDR3 loop reads CASTGARETQYF. Written as DNA, the CDR3 is TGTGCCAGCACGGGGGCGAGGGAGACCCAGTACTTC. The full variable domain, completed using reference TRBV5-5 and TRBJ2-5, is DAGVTQSPTHLIKTRGQQVTLRCSPISGHKSVSWYQQVLGQGPQFIFQYYEKEERGRGNFPDRFSARQFPNYSSELNVNALLLGDSALYLCASTGARETQYFGPGTRLLVL.

This rearrangement joins TRBV23-1 to TRBJ1-2; 7 bases are shared with TRBD1. TRBV23-1 carries the ORF label, with uncertain function. CDR3 length: 15 amino acids. V was pared by 6 bases and J by 4 bases, with 11 bases of the junction left unmatched. The CDR3 spells CASRSSNRGIYGYTF. DNA for the CDR3: TGCGCCAGCAGGTCCAGTAACAGGGGAATCTATGGCTACACCTTC.

This clone was found a few times. The chain combines TRBV5-1 with TRBJ2-3; 8 bases align to TRBD1. From germline, CDR1 is SGHRS and CDR2 YFSETQ. The CDR3 extends over 16 amino acids. After removal of 0 bases from V and 2 bases from J, the junction contained 5 bases not matched to a gene. CDR3 DNA: TGCGCCAGCAGCTTGGGTCAGGGGGCTCTCACAGATACGCAGTATTTT. The encoded protein is CASSLGQGALTDTQYF. Combining the CDR3 with reference TRBV5-1 and TRBJ2-3 gives the whole variable domain KAGVTQTPRYLIKTRGQQVTLSCSPISGHRSVSWYQQTPGQGLQFLFEYFSETQRNKGNFPGRFSGRQFSNSRSEMNVSTLELGDSALYLCASSLGQGALTDTQYFGPGTRLTVL.

The gene calls are TRBV14 and TRBJ2-5; D not certain. This CDR3 is 16 amino acids long. Trimming took 1 base from V and 0 from J, leaving 12 bases between them. CDR1 is SGHDN and CDR2 is FVKESK in the germline V gene. The CDR3 loop is CASSQVSYTYQETQYF. The CDR3 DNA reads TGTGCCAGCAGCCAAGTCTCCTATACGTACCAAGAGACCCAGTACTTC.

This sequence joins TRBV2 and TRBJ1-1, with TRBD1 as a possible D gene (5 bases). The germline V gene encodes CDR1 SNHLY and CDR2 FYNNEI. The CDR3 covers 14 residues. Trimming stripped 7 bases from V and 5 bases from J, with 17 bases between. The CDR3 nucleotides are TGTGCCAGCAACCCCGAGGGGAGGATTACTGAAGCTTTCTTT. As protein: CASNPEGRITEAFF. The complete variable domain, with remaining parts taken from reference TRBV2 and TRBJ1-1, reads EPEVTQTPSHQVTQMGQEVILRCVPISNHLYFYWYRQILGQKVEFLVSFYNNEISEKSEIFDDQFSVERPDGSNFTLKIRSTKLEDSAMYFCASNPEGRITEAFFGQGTRLTVV.

This chain joins TRBV18 and TRBJ1-3; D call uncertain. The ends were cut back, 4 bases at V and 1 base at J, with 11 bases in the middle. The germline gives CDR1 KGHSH, CDR2 LQKENI. The CDR3 has 15 residues. CDR3 residues: CASSQTRKSGNTIYF. DNA of the CDR3: TGTGCCAGCTCACAGACACGAAAGTCTGGAAACACCATATATTTT.

This sequence joins TRBV18 and TRBJ2-3; 9 bases match TRBD2. Germline lookup yields CDR1 KGHSH and CDR2 LQKENI. With V trimmed by 5 bases and J by 6 bases, 15 bases remained unmatched. CDR3 length: 17 residues. The CDR3: CASSSVVGSGSFDTQYF. CDR3 coding DNA: TGTGCCAGCTCATCGGTCGTGGGTAGCGGGAGTTTTGATACGCAGTATTTT. The whole variable domain, remainder taken from reference TRBV18 and TRBJ2-3, is NAGVMQNPRHLVRRRGQEARLRCSPMKGHSHVYWYRQLPEEGLKFMVYLQKENIIDESGMPKERFSAEFPKEGPSILRIQQVVRGDSAAYFCASSSVVGSGSFDTQYFGPGTRLTVL.

This chain joins TRBV5-1 and TRBJ2-7; a weak D match, TRBD1 (6 bases). V gave up 0 bases and J gave up 3 bases, with 10 bases separating them. CDR1 and CDR2 from the germline V gene are SGHRS and YFSETQ. This CDR3 is 14 amino acids long. CDR3 in DNA: TGCGCCAGCAGCTTGGCAGGGGCCTTCTACGAGCAGTACTTC. Translating it yields CASSLAGAFYEQYF.

The chain is built from TRBV5-4 and TRBJ2-5; the D gene could be TRBD1 or TRBD2 (5 bases each). Germline loops: CDR1 SGHNT, CDR2 YYREEE (reference sequence). V was trimmed by 5 bases and J by 13 bases, leaving 18 bases between them. CDR3 length: 12 amino acids. The CDR3: CASSPGTRVLYF. In DNA form, the CDR3 reads TGTGCCAGCAGTCCTGGGACGCGGGTATTGTACTTC.

The rearrangement joins TRBV14 to TRBJ2-7, with 7 bases lining up with TRBD2. The germline V gene encodes CDR1 SGHDN and CDR2 FVKESK. V was clipped by 0 bases and J by 1 base; unmatched bases: 9. The CDR3 spans 17 residues. The CDR3 region has the DNA TGTGCCAGCAGCCAAGATTTGGTTAGCGGGCCTTCCTACGAGCAGTACTTC. It specifies CASSQDLVSGPSYEQYF. The whole variable domain, filled in from reference TRBV14 and TRBJ2-7, reads EAGVTQFPSHSVIEKGQTVTLRCDPISGHDNLYWYRRVMGKEIKFLLHFVKESKQDESGMPNNRFLAERTGGTYSTLKVQPAELEDSGVYFCASSQDLVSGPSYEQYFGPGTRLTVT.

The chain is built from TRBV2 and TRBJ1-4, with 11 positions matching TRBD1. The ends lost 6 bases at V and 4 bases at J; junction bases unmatched: 4. CDR1 is SNHLY and CDR2 is FYNNEI in the germline V gene. This CDR3 comprises 15 residues. CDR3 residues: CASRVGTGGNEKLFF. CDR3 nucleotides: TGTGCCAGCAGAGTCGGGACAGGGGGTAATGAAAAACTGTTTTTT.

This rearrangement joins TRBV15 to TRBJ1-4, with no clear D. The CDR3 runs to 13 residues. The V and J ends lost 0 bases and 7 bases respectively, with 6 bases between them. Per germline, CDR1 LNHNV and CDR2 YYDKDF (reference sequence). The CDR3 DNA follows: TGTGCCACCAGCAGAGATTTAAGTGAAAAACTGTTTTTT. It yields the protein CATSRDLSEKLFF.

The rearrangement links TRBV2 to TRBJ2-5, with unresolved D. Between the trimmed V and J ends, which lost 5 bases and 3 bases, there was a span of 10 bases. The CDR3 consists of 13 residues. Germline assignment: CDR1 SNHLY and CDR2 FYNNEI. In DNA, the CDR3 is TGTGCCAGCAGTAGAGACACCGAAGAGACCCAGTACTTC. Residues: CASSRDTEETQYF.

Comments on this clone: In the same sample, other DNA sequences code for this CDR3. The V and J genes are TRBV28 and TRBJ1-2, with TRBD1 matching over 9 bases. Per the germline V gene, CDR1 is MDHEN and CDR2 is SYDVKM. This CDR3 contains 13 residues. V was clipped by 3 bases and J by 5 bases; unmatched bases: 1. CDR3 DNA sequence: TGTGCCAGCAGTTTGGGGACAGGGTATGGCTACACCTTC. Amino acid sequence: CASSLGTGYGYTF.

This chain uses TRBV27 with TRBJ2-7; D call uncertain. V shed 4 bases and J shed 0 bases, with 10 bases lying between them. From germline, CDR1 is MNHEY and CDR2 SMNVEV (reference sequence). The CDR3 consists of 14 residues. CDR3 DNA sequence: TGTGCCAGCAGTTCCCCACCGGCCTCCTACGAGCAGTACTTC. This gives the protein CASSSPPASYEQYF.

This chain connects TRBV5-1 to TRBJ1-1; a possible D gene is TRBD1 (5 bases). The germline CDR1 and CDR2 sequences are SGHRS and YFSETQ. The CDR3 covers 16 residues. V lost 4 bases and J 0 bases, leaving 16 bases between the germline ends. CDR3 sequence reads: CASSKAVRGVNTEAFF. The CDR3 coding sequence is TGCGCCAGCAGCAAGGCAGTTCGGGGGGTGAACACTGAAGCTTTCTTT.

This clone was observed once. V is TRBV7-9 and J is TRBJ2-7; no reliable D call. V dropped 4 bases and J dropped 7 bases, with 8 bases sitting between them. The CDR3 totals 11 residues. Germline loops: CDR1 SEHNR, CDR2 FQNEAQ (reference sequence). The CDR3 loop reads CASSSYREQYF. In DNA form, the CDR3 reads TGTGCCAGCAGCTCATATCGGGAGCAGTACTTC. The full variable domain, completed using reference TRBV7-9 and TRBJ2-7, is DTGVSQNPRHKITKRGQNVTFRCDPISEHNRLYWYRQTLGQGPEFLTYFQNEAQLEKSRLLSDRFSAERPKGSFSTLEIQRTEQGDSAMYLCASSSYREQYFGPGTRLTVT.

This clone was counted only a few times. Other DNA sequences in this specimen translate into the identical CDR3. The rearrangement joins TRBV6-1 to TRBJ2-7, with D uncertain. Trimming shortened V by 0 bases and J by 0 bases, and 3 bases separated the two germline ends. CDR1 MNHNS and CDR2 SASEGT come from the germline V gene. The CDR3 spans 13 residues. DNA for the CDR3: TGTGCCAGCAGTGAAGCGGGCTCCTACGAGCAGTACTTC. It specifies CASSEAGSYEQYF.

The chain couples TRBV5-1 to TRBJ2-7, with a weak D call TRBD1 (6 bases). This CDR3 is 17 amino acids long. The ends were cut back, 4 bases at V and 6 bases at J, with 26 bases in the middle. CDR1 is SGHRS, CDR2 YFSETQ, per germline. In nucleotides, the CDR3 is TGCGCCAGCAGCGTCGGACAGAGACAGATAAACTTTGGCGAGCAGTACTTC. It translates to CASSVGQRQINFGEQYF.

There are a few counts of this clone. This chain uses TRBV18 with TRBJ2-3; D not resolved. V lost 8 bases to trimming and J lost 2 bases, with 14 bases between them. Germline CDR1 is KGHSH and CDR2 is LQKENI. The CDR3 sequence is 14 residues long. DNA for the CDR3: TGTGCCAGCGTGCCGGTAGGTCCCACAGATACGCAGTATTTT. Translating it yields CASVPVGPTDTQYF.

V usage is TRBV13 and J usage is TRBJ1-2, with 7 bases fitting TRBD1. This CDR3 is 15 amino acids long. Germline V CDR1 and CDR2: PRHDT, FYEKMQ (reference sequence). Trimming cost V 5 bases and J 5 bases; bases outside gene matches: 11. In nucleotides, the CDR3 is TGTGCCAGCAGCACTTCACAGGGGCAACTTTATGGCTACACCTTC. Protein: CASSTSQGQLYGYTF.

This clone was seen once. The same CDR3 arises from other DNA sequences in this sample as well. The chain joins TRBV5-1 to TRBJ2-1, with a weak D call TRBD1 (6 bases). The CDR3 consists of 14 residues. Germline CDR1 is SGHRS and CDR2 is YFSETQ. The V end lost 0 bases, the J end lost 5 bases, and 9 bases lay between the germline ends. This CDR3 reads CASSLGRGDNEQFF. CDR3 sequence (DNA): TGCGCCAGCAGCTTGGGCAGGGGTGACAATGAGCAGTTCTTC. Full variable domain (outside the CDR3, taken from reference TRBV5-1 and TRBJ2-1): KAGVTQTPRYLIKTRGQQVTLSCSPISGHRSVSWYQQTPGQGLQFLFEYFSETQRNKGNFPGRFSGRQFSNSRSEMNVSTLELGDSALYLCASSLGRGDNEQFFGPGTRLTVL.